A single T cell receptor (beta chain) is shown here with its context. The clone's antigen remains unknown. These data belong to a study of monozygotic twins with inflammatory bowel disease (dated by TCRdb to between 2019 and 2020). For the study in its entirety: In total, 28 monozygotic twin pairs made up the full study: 19 Danish pairs, all IBD-discordant, plus nine German pairs, of which four were IBD-concordant and five were IBD-discordant. Within discordant pairs, disease-associated traits were sought mainly by comparing IBD patients with their genetically identical healthy co-twins. Each individual had, on average, about 151 000 unique TCRalpha sequences and 181 000 unique TCRbeta sequences available for analysis.

Results the study describes overall, beyond this receptor: IBD patients shared fewer clonotypes with other individuals than healthy twins did, most markedly in patients showing signs of disease activity. No single strong signal or clonotype linked to IBD turned up in the results, so the idea that one exists was not supported. No difference in repertoire similarity was observed between concordant and discordant twins, possibly owing to limited statistical power. Background noise and inter-individual variability may have been introduced into the repertoires by the differing immunosuppressive treatments among patients. The analysis was unable to tell different T cell subtypes apart. Measured by the inverse Simpson index, TCRbeta repertoire diversity was lower in IBD patients than in their healthy co-twins.

From each donor, a 2.5 ml peripheral blood sample was drawn into PAXgene tubes and stored at -80 degrees C. Total RNA was isolated from whole blood with the PAXgene blood miRNA kit on an automated QIAcube, without T cell sorting. Peripheral blood from monozygotic twin pairs, either concordant or discordant for inflammatory bowel disease, underwent deep TCRalpha and TCRbeta repertoire profiling that used unique molecular barcoding. Smoking habits were recorded for all twin pairs, and each individual was classified as a current, former or never smoker. The cysteine opens and the phenylalanine closes a CDR3 of 15 amino acids. The DNA is unrecorded. Looking up the germline V gene yields CDR1 SGHTA and CDR2 FQGNSA. Receptor amplification or capture employed 5' RACE. The input for every TCR library was roughly 3.5 ug of total RNA. cDNA was synthesized with SMARTScribe reverse transcriptase in eight separate reactions per sample. During cDNA synthesis, template switching introduced unique molecular identifiers that contained a 6-nucleotide sample barcode. Two nested PCRs of about 17 and 10 cycles amplified the TCRalpha and TCRbeta cDNA, and bead purification followed each PCR. Before amplification, the cDNA was both treated with uracil DNA-glycosylase and purified with the QIAquick PCR purification kit. In the second PCR, Illumina TruSeq-compatible adapters and sample-specific barcodes were added. Library quality and concentration were checked on TapeStation and Qubit, and libraries were pooled at about 5 ng each. Sequencing of pooled libraries was carried out on an Illumina HiSeq2500 single-index Rapid Run using 2 x 100 bp reads and custom sequencing primers. Under the source paper's analysis protocol: UMI-based consensus assembly with MiGEC version 1.2.6 was used to correct PCR and sequencing errors. V(D)J alignment, clonotype assembly and CDR3 extraction were performed with MiXCR version 2.1.1. To normalise gene usage, clonotype sharing and MAIT/NKT TCR abundance, the top 1000, 10 000 and 20 000 clonotypes in each sample were analysed. After downsampling to 27 000 UMIs, diversity was calculated as the inverse Simpson index using the vegan R package. Statistical testing used paired Mann-Whitney U tests on the discordant twin pairs and applied Benjamini-Hochberg correction for multiple testing. TCRdb reprocessed the raw reads; every CDR3 protein sequence is a single record, and DNA is not supplied. V and J calls and clone size were set by TCRdb, not the authors. The sample table holds about 380,000 distinct CDR3 sequences. The top ten clones comprise 2.5% to 3% of the sample.

The sequence derives from a human donor with ulcerative colitis or Crohn's disease, or a healthy co-twin of an affected twin (not recorded which). Sequenced input: blood. The V gene is TRBV7-2 and the J gene is TRBJ2-7; TCRdb reports TRBD2, a call that lacks DNA to check it against. CDR3 region: CASSPGASGGYEQYF.